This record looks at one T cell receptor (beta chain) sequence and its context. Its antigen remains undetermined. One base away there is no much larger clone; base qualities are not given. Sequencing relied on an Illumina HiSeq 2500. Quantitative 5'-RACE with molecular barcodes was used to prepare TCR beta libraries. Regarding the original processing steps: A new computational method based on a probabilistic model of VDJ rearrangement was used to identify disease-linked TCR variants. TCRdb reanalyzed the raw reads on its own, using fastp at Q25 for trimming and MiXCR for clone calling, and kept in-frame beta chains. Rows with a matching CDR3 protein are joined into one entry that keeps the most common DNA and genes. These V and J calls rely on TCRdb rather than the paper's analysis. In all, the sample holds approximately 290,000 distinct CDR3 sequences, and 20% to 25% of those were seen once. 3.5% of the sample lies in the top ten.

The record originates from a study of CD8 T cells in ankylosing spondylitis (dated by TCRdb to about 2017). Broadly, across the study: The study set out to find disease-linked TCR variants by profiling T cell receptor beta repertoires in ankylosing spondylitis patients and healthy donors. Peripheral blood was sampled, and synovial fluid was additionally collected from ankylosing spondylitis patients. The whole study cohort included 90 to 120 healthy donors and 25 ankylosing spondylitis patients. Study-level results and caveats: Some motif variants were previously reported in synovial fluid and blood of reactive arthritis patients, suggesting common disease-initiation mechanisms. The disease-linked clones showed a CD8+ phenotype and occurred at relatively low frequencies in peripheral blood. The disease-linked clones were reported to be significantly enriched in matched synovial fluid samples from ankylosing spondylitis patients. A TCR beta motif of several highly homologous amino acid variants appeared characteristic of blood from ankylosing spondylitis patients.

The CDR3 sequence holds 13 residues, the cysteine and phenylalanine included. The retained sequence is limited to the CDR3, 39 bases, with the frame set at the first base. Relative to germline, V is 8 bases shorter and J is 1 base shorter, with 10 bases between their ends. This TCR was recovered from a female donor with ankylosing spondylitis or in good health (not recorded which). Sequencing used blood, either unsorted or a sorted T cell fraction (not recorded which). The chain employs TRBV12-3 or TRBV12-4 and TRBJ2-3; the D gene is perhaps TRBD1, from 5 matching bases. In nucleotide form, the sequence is TGTGCCAGCTGCAGGGAACGCACAGATACGCAGTATTTT. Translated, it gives CASCRERTDTQYF.